This TCR beta chain was captured by sequencing in a study of blood T cell repertoires in COVID-19. Study details: Italy, Spain and the United States were the sources of the convalescent and acute COVID-19 samples. Sources were T cells, B-cell-depleted T cells, or PBMCs; the material itself was cDNA or gDNA.

Germline loops: CDR1 LGHNA, CDR2 YSLEER. The J segment lost 2 bases and the V segment lost 5 bases, leaving 4 bases of the junction unmatched. The CDR3 is 15 amino acids. In the original analysis: Nucleated cell number was recorded as an estimate derived from reference gene primer amplification. Measured with immunoSEQ multiplex PCR; TCRdb has only the in-frame clones, and not every one. V, J and clone size are those of that table, while D and trimming were read from the DNA. The sample contains about 160,000 clones, about 93% of which appear only once. This clone was detected only once. The clonotype comes from a woman aged 45-60 years with acute or convalescent COVID-19. Input material: peripheral blood. The chain couples TRBV4-3 to TRBJ1-4; 8 nucleotides match TRBD1. CDR3 sequence (DNA): TGCGCCAGCAGCGCAGGGGACAGGACTAATGAAAAACTGTTTTTT. Protein: CASSAGDRTNEKLFF.